A single sample is the source of the 32 T cell receptor beta chains below, sequenced in a study of blood T cells in healthy people across ages. Then a second PCR, running roughly 7 to 11 cycles, was carried out with a sample-barcoded 5' primer and a J-beta primer mix. TCRdb ran MiXCR on the 5' RACE reads and lists one entry per CDR3 protein. The data show 890,000 or so distinct CDR3 sequences, around 62% seen once. Sequencing used blood. The receptors were sampled from a man aged 25-45 years in good health.

V gene TRBV10-3 combines with J gene TRBJ2-7, with a possible D match to TRBD1 (7 bases). The CDR3 spans 13 residues. CDR1 is ENHRY, CDR2 SYGVKD, per germline. V was trimmed by 1 base and J by 6 bases, leaving 10 bases between them. DNA of the CDR3: TGTGCCATCAGTGAGTGGCAGGGGGGCGAGCAGTACTTC. Its protein is CAISEWQGGEQYF.

The sample holds a few counts of this clonotype. The chain joins TRBV20-1 to TRBJ1-2; TRBD1 matches 9 bases. CDR1 DFQATT and CDR2 SNEGSKA come from the germline V gene (reference sequence). V lost 3 bases and J lost 6; bases outside the gene matches: 5. The CDR3 is 13 residues long. CDR3 bases: TGCAGTGCTAGCAATACAGGGGGCAATGGCTACACCTTC. Protein product: CSASNTGGNGYTF.

The chain links TRBV29-1 to TRBJ2-1; 8 positions agree with TRBD2. J was trimmed by 4 bases and V by 1 base; bases with no gene match: 12. The CDR3 consists of 17 residues. Germline CDR1 reads SQVTM; CDR2 reads ANQGSEA. The DNA for the CDR3 is TGCAGCGTTGAAGGATCTTATAGCGGGGTAAAGTACAATGAGCAGTTCTTC. It specifies CSVEGSYSGVKYNEQFF.

The table lists this clonotype with a count of one. The chain employs TRBV6-5 and TRBJ1-1; D is ambiguous. V was pared by 8 bases and J by 4 bases, with 23 bases between. Germline CDR1 MNHEY, CDR2 SVGAGI. This CDR3 has 16 residues. In nucleotides, the CDR3 is TGTGCCAGCTGTACCTGGACGGTCTCAGGTACCACTGAAGCTTTCTTT. Translated, it gives CASCTWTVSGTTEAFF.

V gene TRBV7-9 combines with J gene TRBJ2-7; D gene unclear. This CDR3 is built from 15 residues. Germline V lookup: CDR1 SEHNR, CDR2 FQNEAQ (reference sequence). With 1 base removed from V and 1 base from J, the gap between germline ends came to 11 bases. The CDR3 DNA follows: TGTGCCAGCAGCTTAGGTCTAGTCGGATCCTACGAGCAGTACTTC. This encodes CASSLGLVGSYEQYF.

The V call is TRBV28, the J call TRBJ2-7; unclear D gene. Germline V lookup: CDR1 MDHEN, CDR2 SYDVKM. V shed 4 bases and J shed 2 bases, with 27 bases lying between them. This CDR3 comprises 19 residues. CDR3 sequence reads: CASSSLLTRTQMAPYEQYF. CDR3 DNA: TGTGCCAGCAGTTCCCTTCTCACTCGTACTCAGATGGCCCCCTACGAGCAGTACTTC.

Concerning this clonotype: A read error may account for a junction end that differs from germline. The chain has TRBV7-8 and TRBJ2-1; D gene ambiguous. The end of the DNA aligns better with TRBJ2-7, so the J call may be wrong. The CDR3 consists of 15 residues. The germline V gene has CDR1 SGHVS and CDR2 FQNEAQ. The CDR3 coding sequence is TGTGCCGGCAGCCAATCCCGGAGCTCCCTCGGTCGGCAGTACTTC. It codes for CAGSQSRSSLGRQYF.

The chain has TRBV29-1 and TRBJ2-7, with TRBD2 matching over 10 bases. The CDR3 is 12 amino acids. The germline V gene has CDR1 SQVTM and CDR2 ANQGSEA. Trimming took 5 bases from V and 10 from J; bases not matched to a gene: 8. The CDR3 DNA sequence: TGCAGCGTTCAGGGGACTAGCGAGAAACAGTACTTC. This encodes CSVQGTSEKQYF.

This clonotype was found many times. The gene calls are TRBV7-2 and TRBJ2-5, with D tentatively TRBD1 (5 bases). Germline loops: CDR1 SGHTA, CDR2 FQGNSA. The CDR3 is 15 residues long. Trimming shortened V by 0 bases and J by 2 bases, and 10 bases separated the two germline ends. This chain's CDR3 is CASSLAYDRQETQYF. DNA for the CDR3: TGTGCCAGCAGCTTAGCTTATGACAGACAAGAGACCCAGTACTTC.

V usage is TRBV30 and J usage is TRBJ1-1; a weak D match, TRBD1 (6 bases). The CDR3 length is 14 residues. Germline V gives CDR1 GTSNPN, CDR2 SVGIG (reference sequence). Trimming left V 0 bases short and J 6 bases short, with 14 bases between. CDR3 DNA sequence: TGTGCCTGGAGTGTACTGGAGGGGGAATCTGAAGCTTTCTTT. Translation gives CAWSVLEGESEAFF. Supplemented by reference TRBV30 and TRBJ1-1, the full variable domain reads SQTIHQWPATLVQPVGSPLSLECTVEGTSNPNLYWYRQAAGRGLQLLFYSVGIGQISSEVPQNLSASRPQDRQFILSSKKLLLSDSGFYLCAWSVLEGESEAFFGQGTRLTVV.

A word on this clonotype: Relative to the germline gene, one junction end is altered; a read error may explain this. The CDR3 sequence: CASSPLDRDYGYTF. Written as DNA, the CDR3 is TGTGCCAGCAGCCCTCTGGACAGGGACTATGGTTACACCTTC. The chain joins TRBV12-3 or TRBV12-4 to TRBJ1-2; 8 bases fit TRBD1. The CDR3 loop spans 14 amino acids.

The rearrangement uses TRBV4-2 and TRBJ2-1; 13 bases agree with TRBD2. The CDR3 loop spans 16 amino acids. Germline V lookup: CDR1 LGHNA, CDR2 YNFKEQ. The ends lost 3 bases at V and 5 bases at J; junction bases unmatched: 4. In DNA form, the CDR3 reads TGTGCCAGCAGCCAGGCCGGGACTAGCGGGGACAATGAGCAGTTCTTC. Protein: CASSQAGTSGDNEQFF.

This clonotype was counted many times. The chain combines TRBV7-2 with TRBJ1-2; D is possibly TRBD1 (6 bases). Trimming shortened V by 3 bases and J by 2 bases, and 7 bases separated the two germline ends. Germline values: CDR1 SGHTA, CDR2 FQGNSA. This CDR3 contains 13 residues. The DNA of the CDR3 is TGTGCCAGCAGCTTCGACAGGAACTATGGCTACACCTTC. This encodes CASSFDRNYGYTF.

V and J are TRBV6-2 or TRBV6-3 and TRBJ2-1, with 9 bases matching TRBD1. The ends lost 8 bases at V and 9 bases at J; junction bases unmatched: 14. Germline V gene lookup returns CDR1 MNHEY and CDR2 SVGEGT. This CDR3 has 15 residues. CDR3 sequence reads: CASLHPGQGFGEQFF. CDR3 bases: TGTGCCAGCCTACACCCGGGACAGGGTTTTGGTGAGCAGTTCTTC.

The rearrangement joins TRBV3-1 to TRBJ2-1; 10 nucleotides agree with TRBD2. V was clipped by 0 bases and J by 3 bases; unmatched bases: 11. Germline V lookup: CDR1 LGHDT, CDR2 YNNKEL (reference sequence). The CDR3 is 19 residues long. The CDR3 protein is CASSQDIGTSGVYYNEQFF. The CDR3, as DNA: TGTGCCAGCAGCCAAGATATTGGCACTAGCGGGGTGTACTACAATGAGCAGTTCTTC.

This clonotype has more than one count but fewer than ten. The rearrangement joins TRBV5-1 to TRBJ2-1, with 7 bases fitting TRBD1. There are 13 residues in the CDR3. Trimming at V came to 4 bases and at J to 5 bases, leaving 3 bases not matched to a gene. Per germline, CDR1 SGHRS and CDR2 YFSETQ. In DNA form, the CDR3 reads TGCGCCAGCAGCACGGGACAGAACAATGAGCAGTTCTTC. Translated: CASSTGQNNEQFF.

This clonotype appeared many times. The V gene is TRBV6-5, the J gene TRBJ1-2; D not certain. Germline loops: CDR1 MNHEY, CDR2 SVGAGI. This CDR3 has 14 amino acids. The ends were cut back, 2 bases at V and 4 bases at J, with 11 bases in the middle. CDR3 protein: CASSYPSSPYGYTF. DNA for the CDR3: TGTGCCAGCAGTTACCCTTCCTCCCCCTATGGCTACACCTTC.

Remarks on this clonotype: Since a much larger clone is just one base distant, this may be a read error. The chain links TRBV5-5 to TRBJ2-3, with 12 bases identical to TRBD2. Per germline, CDR1 SGHKS and CDR2 YYEKEE (reference sequence). The CDR3 has 17 amino acids. CDR3 in amino acids: CASNLEGLAGFTDTQYF. The DNA of the CDR3 is TGTGCCAGCAACTTGGAGGGACTAGCGGGCTTCACAGATACGCAGTATTTT. The full variable domain, in which reference TRBV5-5 and TRBJ2-3 provide the parts outside the CDR3, is DAGVTQSPTHLIKTRGQQVTLRCSPISGHKSVSWYQQVLGQGPQFIFQYYEKEERGRGNFPDRFSARQFPNYSSELNVNALLLGDSALYLCASNLEGLAGFTDTQYFGPGTRLTVL.

The chain has TRBV12-3 or TRBV12-4 and TRBJ2-2; the D call may be TRBD1 or TRBD2 (5 bases each). This CDR3 contains 18 residues. V lost 5 bases and J 4 bases, leaving 23 bases between the germline ends. CDR3 bases: TGTGCCAGCAGTCACGACCTAGGGACGCCAGGAATCACCGGGGAGCTGTTTTTT. It translates to CASSHDLGTPGITGELFF.

The chain combines TRBV7-2 with TRBJ1-2; D remains ambiguous. V lost 0 bases and J lost 6, with 14 bases in between. The CDR3 is 15 residues long. Germline CDR1 SGHTA, CDR2 FQGNSA. CDR3 coding DNA: TGTGCCAGCAGCTTAGCAAATAGGAACAAGAATGGCTACACCTTC. Translated: CASSLANRNKNGYTF. The full variable domain, completed using reference TRBV7-2 and TRBJ1-2, is GAGVSQSPSNKVTEKGKDVELRCDPISGHTALYWYRQSLGQGLEFLIYFQGNSAPDKSGLPSDRFSAERTGGSVSTLTIQRTQQEDSAVYLCASSLANRNKNGYTFGSGTRLTVV.

V usage is TRBV14 and J usage is TRBJ2-1; D unresolved. Trimming removed 1 base from V and 8 bases from J, with 12 bases in between. Germline V gives CDR1 SGHDN, CDR2 FVKESK. CDR3 size: 14 residues. Written as DNA, the CDR3 is TGTGCCAGCAGCCAAGTTGTAGGTTCCGATGAGCAGTTCTTC. This codes for CASSQVVGSDEQFF.

This chain uses TRBV7-2 with TRBJ1-2; the D is unclear. This CDR3 spans 16 amino acids. Germline loops: CDR1 SGHTA, CDR2 FQGNSA. V lost 6 bases and J 2 bases, leaving 19 bases between the germline ends. The CDR3 sequence: CASRVGPLSSNYGYTF. CDR3 in DNA: TGTGCCAGCAGAGTCGGCCCCCTTTCCTCAAACTATGGCTACACCTTC.

This clonotype has a handful of counts. V is TRBV12-3 or TRBV12-4 and J is TRBJ2-5, with no clear D. The CDR3 spans 15 residues. Between the trimmed V and J ends, which lost 6 bases and 0 bases, there was a span of 14 bases. The CDR3 region is CASSGEPDDQETQYF. The CDR3 DNA reads as TGTGCCAGCAGCGGAGAGCCCGACGACCAAGAGACCCAGTACTTC.

This clonotype was seen just once. The V call is TRBV11-2, the J call TRBJ2-7, with a tentative D call TRBD1 (5 bases). The J call may be incorrect, as the DNA end agrees better with TRBJ2-5. The CDR3 runs 15 residues. Looked up from germline, CDR1 is SGHAT and CDR2 is FQNNGV. The CDR3 sequence: CASSQIRGKGGTQYF. The CDR3 DNA is TGTGCCAGCAGTCAAATAAGGGGAAAGGGCGGGACCCAGTACTTC.

V is TRBV2 and J is TRBJ2-1; D remains ambiguous. This CDR3 spans 14 amino acids. With 3 bases removed from V and 6 bases from J, the gap between germline ends came to 12 bases. From germline, CDR1 is SNHLY and CDR2 FYNNEI. CDR3 protein: CASSEPLGSNEQFF. The CDR3 nucleotides are TGTGCCAGCAGTGAGCCTTTAGGTAGCAATGAGCAGTTCTTC.

With respect to this clonotype: A junction end diverges from the germline sequence, so it may reflect a read error. The chain has TRBV20-1 and TRBJ1-4; D remains ambiguous. The CDR3 loop spans 14 amino acids. Per germline, CDR1 DFQATT and CDR2 SNEGSKA (reference sequence). The CDR3, as DNA: TGCAGTGCTGGAGAGATATCCGGGGATGAAAAACTGTTTTTT. It translates to CSAGEISGDEKLFF.

This chain connects TRBV13 to TRBJ1-2, with 7 bases fitting TRBD1. J gave up 8 bases and V 6 bases, and 6 bases lay outside the gene matches. Germline CDR1 is PRHDT and CDR2 is FYEKMQ (reference sequence). The CDR3 length is 12 residues. The CDR3 loop is CASSSDRAGYTF. Written as DNA, the CDR3 is TGTGCCAGCAGTTCAGACAGGGCGGGCTACACCTTC. The complete variable domain, with remaining parts taken from reference TRBV13 and TRBJ1-2, reads AAGVIQSPRHLIKEKRETATLKCYPIPRHDTVYWYQQGPGQDPQFLISFYEKMQSDKGSIPDRFSAQQFSDYHSELNMSSLELGDSALYFCASSSDRAGYTFGSGTRLTVV.

The chain uses TRBV14 and TRBJ1-1; D unclear. Germline CDR1 reads SGHDN; CDR2 reads FVKESK. The CDR3 length is 13 residues. V was shortened by 2 bases and J by 5 bases, with 9 bases between the two germline ends. In DNA form, the CDR3 reads TGTGCCAGCAGCCAAATCAGCGGGACTGAAGCTTTCTTT. Translating it yields CASSQISGTEAFF.

The chain couples TRBV3-1 to TRBJ2-1; perhaps TRBD1 as D (5 bases). V was pared by 0 bases and J by 7 bases, with 16 bases between. The CDR3 length is 16 residues. Germline values: CDR1 LGHDT, CDR2 YNNKEL (reference sequence). The CDR3 loop reads CASSQEGAGQWNEQFF. Here the CDR3 DNA reads TGTGCCAGCAGCCAAGAAGGGGCAGGGCAATGGAATGAGCAGTTCTTC.

V usage is TRBV7-3 and J usage is TRBJ2-1; D not resolved. The V end was cut by 5 bases, the J end by 9 bases, with 17 bases between. The CDR3 has 14 residues. Looked up from germline, CDR1 is SGHTA and CDR2 is FQGTGA. CDR3: CASSPTLGPGEQFF. CDR3 DNA: TGTGCCAGCAGCCCAACATTGGGCCCCGGTGAGCAGTTCTTC. Full variable domain (rest looked up from reference TRBV7-3 and TRBJ2-1): GAGVSQTPSNKVTEKGKYVELRCDPISGHTALYWYRQSLGQGPEFLIYFQGTGAADDSGLPNDRFFAVRPEGSVSTLKIQRTERGDSAVYLCASSPTLGPGEQFFGPGTRLTVL.

V is TRBV6-1 and J is TRBJ2-1; D perhaps matches TRBD2 (5 bases). The CDR3 covers 14 residues. Germline-derived CDR1 and CDR2 are MNHNS and SASEGT. V was pared by 6 bases and J by 8 bases, with 17 bases between. The CDR3 DNA is TGTGCCAGCAGAGCGGCAGAGGGTGGTTATGAGCAGTTCTTC. Protein: CASRAAEGGYEQFF.

This chain uses TRBV6-1 with TRBJ1-5; 7 bases agree with TRBD1. Germline V gene lookup returns CDR1 MNHNS and CDR2 SASEGT. This CDR3 region has 14 residues. Germline trimming cut 6 bases from V and 6 bases from J; bases unmatched to any gene: 8. CDR3 sequence: CASRGGTVGQPQHF. CDR3 DNA: TGTGCCAGCAGGGGAGGGACAGTTGGTCAGCCCCAGCATTTT.